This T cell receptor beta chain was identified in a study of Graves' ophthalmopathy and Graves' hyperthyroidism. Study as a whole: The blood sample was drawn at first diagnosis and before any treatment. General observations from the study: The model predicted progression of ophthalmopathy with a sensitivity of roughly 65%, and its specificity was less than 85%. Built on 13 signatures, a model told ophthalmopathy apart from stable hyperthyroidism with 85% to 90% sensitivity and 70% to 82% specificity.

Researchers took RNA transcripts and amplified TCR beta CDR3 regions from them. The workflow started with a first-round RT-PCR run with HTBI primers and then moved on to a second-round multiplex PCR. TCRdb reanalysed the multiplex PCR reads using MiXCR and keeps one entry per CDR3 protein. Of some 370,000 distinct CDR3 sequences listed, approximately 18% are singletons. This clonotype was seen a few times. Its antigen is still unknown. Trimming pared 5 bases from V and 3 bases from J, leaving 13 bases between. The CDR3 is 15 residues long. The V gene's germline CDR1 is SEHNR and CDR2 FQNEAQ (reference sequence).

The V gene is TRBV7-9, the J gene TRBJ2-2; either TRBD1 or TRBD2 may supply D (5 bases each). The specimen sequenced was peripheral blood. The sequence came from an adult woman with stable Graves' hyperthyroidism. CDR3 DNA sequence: TGTGCCAGCAGCCCGCCAACGGGACACACCGGGGAGCTGTTTTTT. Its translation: CASSPPTGHTGELFF.